Listed below are T cell receptor beta chains from one sample, sequenced in a study of blood T cell repertoires in COVID-19. Generated by immunoSEQ multiplex PCR, the TCRdb table keeps only in-frame clones and is missing some. There are about 220,000 clones in the sample; around four fifths occur only once, and about 4.5% lies in the top ten. Sequencing input: peripheral blood. These receptors originate from a woman in her seventies with acute or convalescent COVID-19. The CDR3 runs from the conserved cysteine through the conserved F or W. D genes are given only for firm matches. Size is omitted from some rows. Given values are once, few, many or a class for expanded clones.

TRBD1	.	TRBV2	TRBJ1-1	TGTGCCAGCAGTGGTGGACAGGGGTGGAACACTGAAGCTTTCTTT	CASSGGQGWNTEAFF
TRBD1	.	TRBV6-5	TRBJ1-3	TGTGCCAGCAGTTACGACTACAGGGGTGGAAACACCATATATTTT	CASSYDYRGGNTIYF
.	.	TRBV10-3	TRBJ1-5	TGTGCCATCAGTGAATTCGCGAATCAGCCCCAGCATTTT	CAISEFANQPQHF
TRBD2	.	TRBV7-7	TRBJ2-1	TGTGCTAGCAGCCCGAGCGGGGGGGCCTACAATGAGCAGTTCTTC	CASSPSGGAYNEQFF
.	.	TRBV7-2	TRBJ1-6	TGTGCCAGCAGCGTAAGACAGGTTCCCCTCAATTCACCCCTCCACTTT	CASSVRQVPLNSPLHF
.	.	TRBV4-1	TRBJ1-2	TGCGCCAGCAGCCAAGATCGTGTCGGGGGGGCCCCGGGCTACACCTTC	CASSQDRVGGAPGYTF
TRBD1	.	TRBV2	TRBJ1-4	TGTGCCAGCTCTTACAGGGGTGTTAATGAAAAACTGTTTTTT	CASSYRGVNEKLFF
TRBD1	.	TRBV27	TRBJ2-7	TGTGCCAGCAGCTCCATCTACAGGGGGCCGAGGGAGCAGTACTTC	CASSSIYRGPREQYF
.	.	TRBV5-4	TRBJ2-5	TGTGCCAGCAGCTTGGCCTCCCGGCAAGAGACCCAGTACTTC	CASSLASRQETQYF
TRBD1	.	TRBV5-1	TRBJ1-2	TGCGCCAGCAGCTTGGGAGGACAGGGTGGAGGTGGCTACACCTTC	CASSLGGQGGGGYTF
.	.	TRBV5-6	TRBJ1-1	TGTGCCAGCAGCTTTGAACAGTTTAACACTGAAGCTTTCTTT	CASSFEQFNTEAFF
.	.	TRBV28	TRBJ2-2	TGTGCCAGCAGTTCAGTGAACACCGGGGAGCTGTTTTTT	CASSSVNTGELFF
TRBD2	.	TRBV3-1/TRBV3-2	TRBJ2-7	TGTGCCAGCAGCCCTAATCTAACTAGCGGGGGATGGGAGCAGTACTTC	CASSPNLTSGGWEQYF
TRBD2	.	TRBV5-4	TRBJ2-1	TGTGCCAGCAGCTTGGCCAGGCTAGCGGGGTACAATGAGCAGTTCTTC	CASSLARLAGYNEQFF
.	.	TRBV6-6	TRBJ1-1	TGTGCCAGCAGCACCCTACAGGGAACTGAAGCTTTCTTT	CASSTLQGTEAFF
TRBD2	.	TRBV6-6	TRBJ2-3	TGTGCCAGCAGTTACCCTAGCGGGGGGGGCACAGATACGCAGTATTTT	CASSYPSGGGTDTQYF
TRBD1	.	TRBV10-1	TRBJ2-3	TGCGCCAGCAGTGGTTGGACAGGGGGAACAGATACGCAGTATTTT	CASSGWTGGTDTQYF
TRBD1	.	TRBV5-1	TRBJ1-1	TGCGCCAGCAGCCAAACCGGGACAGCAAACACTGAAGCTTTCTTT	CASSQTGTANTEAFF
.	once	TRBV5-1	TRBJ2-7	TGCGCCAGCACCTCCGGAAACTATGGGGGGTACGAGCAGTACTTC	CASTSGNYGGYEQYF
.	once	TRBV19	TRBJ1-3	TGTGCCAGTAGTCCACCAGGGGATTTAGTTGCAGGGGCTGCACAAAGCAGGGGAAACACCATATATTTT	CASSPPGDLVAGAAQSRGNTIYF
TRBD1	.	TRBV5-1	TRBJ2-2	TGCGCCAGCAGCCTAACAGGGGGCTCCGGGGAGCTGTTTTTT	CASSLTGGSGELFF
TRBD2	.	TRBV4-3	TRBJ2-5	TGCGCCAGCAGCCAAGATCCCGGAGGGAGGGGAGAGACCCAGTACTTC	CASSQDPGGRGETQYF
TRBD1	.	TRBV10-3	TRBJ1-5	TGTGCCATCAGTGAGTCCCGGGACAGGGACAATCAGCCCCAGCATTTT	CAISESRDRDNQPQHF
.	.	TRBV19	TRBJ2-5	TGTGCCAGTAGTATAGGGCAGGGCTCCTGGTACCAAGAGACCCAGTACTTC	CASSIGQGSWYQETQYF
.	.	TRBV23-1	TRBJ1-2	TGCGCCAGCAGTCAATCGCAGTTCCCCGACTATGGCTACACCTTC	CASSQSQFPDYGYTF
.	.	TRBV11-2	TRBJ2-1	TGTGCCAGCAGCTTATTGTCTAATGAGCAGTTCTTC	CASSLLSNEQFF
TRBD1	.	TRBV6-5	TRBJ1-6	TGTGCCAGCAATCCGGGACAGAGAAATTCACCCCTCCACTTT	CASNPGQRNSPLHF
.	.	TRBV12-3/TRBV12-4	TRBJ2-5	TGTGCCAGCGGGGCGTTTGGGGACCAGTACTTC	CASGAFGDQYF
TRBD1	.	TRBV6-6	TRBJ1-4	TGTGCCAGCAGGGGCGGGACAGGGAAGGCTAATGAAAAACTGTTTTTT	CASRGGTGKANEKLFF
TRBD1	.	TRBV2	TRBJ2-7	TGTGCCAGCGGAACGAACAGGGGGAACGAGCAGTACTTC	CASGTNRGNEQYF
.	.	TRBV4-1	TRBJ1-5	TGCGCCAGCAGCCAACAAGACAGCGCCAATCAGCCCCAGCATTTT	CASSQQDSANQPQHF
.	.	TRBV6-1	TRBJ2-7	TGTGCCAGCAGTGACAGCTACGAGCAGTACTTC	CASSDSYEQYF
TRBD1	many	TRBV11-1	TRBJ1-1	TGTGCCAGCAGCTCTCGACAGGGGAGGGTTCAAGCTTTCTTT	CASSSRQGRVQAFF
TRBD1	.	TRBV7-9	TRBJ1-1	TGTGCCAGCAGCTTCGCGACAGGGAACACCGAAGCTTTCTTT	CASSFATGNTEAFF
.	.	TRBV6-2/TRBV6-3	TRBJ1-6	TGTGCCAGCAGTTTTTCTCACTTCAATTCACCCCTCCACTTT	CASSFSHFNSPLHF
.	.	TRBV28	TRBJ1-1	TGTGCCAGCAGTCCGAGGATGAACACTGAAGCTTTCTTT	CASSPRMNTEAFF
TRBD2	.	TRBV29-1	TRBJ2-2	TGCAGCGTCGGGACTAGAAGCCCCGGGGAGCTGTTTTTT	CSVGTRSPGELFF